A selection of T cell receptor beta chains follows, all from one sample in a study of cytomegalovirus exposure and HLA in healthy donors. TCRdb's copy holds only in-frame clones and misses some; the assay was immunoSEQ multiplex PCR. Of approximately 97,000 clones detected, approximately 80% appear once; the ten largest clones hold roughly 9.6%. Material for sequencing was PBMCs. These receptors were taken from a male donor in good health and CMV-seropositive. Both conserved end residues are part of each CDR3. D genes are given only for firm matches. Rows may omit the clone size; those that give it use once, few, many or a size class.

j_gene	v_gene	d_gene	abundance	CDR3aa	CDR3nt
TRBJ1-5	TRBV6-5	TRBD1	.	CASRTGTGNQPQHF	TGTGCCAGCAGGACCGGGACAGGGAACCAGCCCCAGCATTTT
TRBJ2-3	TRBV19	TRBD2	.	CASSPRTSGRPDTQYF	TGTGCCAGTAGTCCTAGGACTAGCGGGAGACCAGATACGCAGTATTTT
TRBJ2-7	TRBV19	.	few	CASSIASGSSYEQYF	TGTGCCAGTAGTATCGCATCTGGGAGCTCCTACGAGCAGTACTTC
TRBJ2-3	TRBV7-8	.	.	CASSLVTVTDTQYF	TGTGCCAGCAGCTTAGTAACAGTCACAGATACGCAGTATTTT
TRBJ2-5	TRBV4-2	TRBD1	.	CASSPGGAWLGETQYF	TGTGCCAGCAGCCCAGGGGGCGCGTGGCTGGGAGAGACCCAGTACTTC
TRBJ2-1	TRBV6-1	.	once	CASTATRSYNEQFF	TGTGCCAGCACAGCGACCCGCTCCTACAATGAGCAGTTCTTC
TRBJ2-5	TRBV30	TRBD1	.	CAWSMGQLQETQYF	TGTGCCTGGAGCATGGGACAGCTCCAAGAGACCCAGTACTTC
TRBJ2-7	TRBV7-2	.	.	CASSLGVGGLKGEQYF	TGTGCCAGCAGCTTAGGGGTCGGAGGGCTCAAGGGCGAGCAGTACTTC
TRBJ2-1	TRBV7-8	.	few	CASSFKGGRVKNEQFF	TGTGCCAGCAGCTTCAAGGGGGGGAGAGTAAAGAATGAGCAGTTCTTC
TRBJ2-5	TRBV19	TRBD2	few	CASSITPGLAGKETQYF	TGTGCCAGTAGTATAACCCCCGGACTAGCGGGAAAAGAGACCCAGTACTTC
TRBJ2-3	TRBV18	.	.	CASSPGQGSADTQYF	TGTGCCAGCTCACCGGGTCAGGGGTCAGCAGATACGCAGTATTTT
TRBJ2-1	TRBV20-1	.	.	CSASSGTEQFF	TGCAGTGCTAGTTCCGGGACAGAGCAGTTCTTC
TRBJ2-2	TRBV7-6	.	few	CASSFSGLTGELFF	TGTGCCAGCAGCTTCTCGGGACTTACCGGGGAGCTGTTTTTT
TRBJ1-3	TRBV18	.	.	CASSPPSANTIYF	TGTGCCAGCTCACCCCCGTCTGCGAACACCATATATTTT
TRBJ2-7	TRBV2	TRBD1	.	CASSGTPGGEQYF	TGTGCCAGCAGTGGAACACCAGGGGGCGAGCAGTACTTC
TRBJ1-5	TRBV4-3	.	.	CASSQDQEGGQPQHF	TGCGCCAGCAGCCAAGATCAAGAGGGAGGCCAGCCCCAGCATTTT
TRBJ2-1	TRBV11-3	.	.	CASSSGLSSYNEQFF	TGTGCCAGCAGTAGCGGACTCAGCTCCTACAATGAGCAGTTCTTC
TRBJ2-4	TRBV28	TRBD1	.	CASSSTGSRVAKNIQYF	TGTGCCAGCAGTTCGACAGGGAGCCGCGTCGCCAAAAACATTCAGTACTTC
TRBJ1-1	TRBV9	TRBD1	.	CASSYTGAPNTEAFF	TGTGCCAGCAGCTATACAGGGGCTCCGAACACTGAAGCTTTCTTT
TRBJ1-1	TRBV5-4	TRBD1	medium-sized	CASSLGGTGHAFF	TGTGCCAGCAGCTTGGGGGGGACAGGGCACGCTTTCTTT
TRBJ1-3	TRBV14	.	.	CASSPHSSGNTIYF	TGTGCCAGCAGCCCACACAGCTCTGGAAACACCATATATTTT
TRBJ1-4	TRBV5-5	.	.	CASSLDSPNEKLFF	TGTGCCAGCAGCTTGGACAGCCCTAATGAAAAACTGTTTTTT
TRBJ2-3	TRBV5-4	.	few	CASSSGAGVHTQYF	TGTGCCAGCAGCTCAGGGGCGGGAGTACATACGCAGTATTTT
TRBJ2-7	TRBV6-5	TRBD1	.	CASRGTGGSKEQYF	TGTGCCAGCAGGGGGACAGGGGGGAGTAAGGAGCAGTACTTC
TRBJ1-2	TRBV7-2	TRBD1	.	CASSLGGTAQRGYTF	TGTGCCAGCAGCTTAGGTGGGACAGCTCAGCGAGGCTACACCTTC
TRBJ2-1	TRBV9	TRBD1	.	CASSGQGSSYNEQFF	TGTGCCAGCAGCGGACAGGGGAGCTCCTACAATGAGCAGTTCTTC
TRBJ2-7	TRBV11-2	TRBD2	.	CASSLASGTGEQYF	TGTGCCAGCAGCTTAGCTAGCGGCACTGGGGAGCAGTACTTC
TRBJ2-7	TRBV7-6	.	few	CASSETDRSYEQYF	TGTGCCAGCAGCGAGACAGACCGTAGCTACGAGCAGTACTTC
TRBJ2-7	TRBV6-1	.	.	CASSDKAPFYEQYF	TGTGCCAGCAGTGATAAAGCGCCATTCTACGAGCAGTACTTC
TRBJ1-1	TRBV7-2	.	.	CASSLNFGGTEAFF	TGTGCCAGCAGCCTCAACTTCGGGGGCACTGAAGCTTTCTTT
TRBJ2-1	TRBV2	TRBD2	.	CASRMREAYNEQFF	TGTGCCAGCAGAATGCGGGAGGCGTACAATGAGCAGTTCTTC
TRBJ2-2	TRBV7-8	TRBD2	.	CASSLSAGGPTGELFF	TGTGCCAGCAGCCTGTCTGCGGGAGGGCCCACCGGGGAGCTGTTTTTT
TRBJ2-3	TRBV5-1	TRBD1	.	CASSSSGQGTDTQYF	TGCGCCAGCAGCTCCTCCGGACAGGGCACAGATACGCAGTATTTT
TRBJ2-1	TRBV5-1	TRBD2	.	CASSLLAGAGMSMEEQFF	TGCGCCAGCAGCTTACTAGCGGGGGCTGGAATGAGCATGGAAGAGCAGTTCTTC
TRBJ2-5	TRBV28	.	.	CASSPGQTRETQYF	TGTGCCAGCAGCCCCGGACAGACTCGGGAGACCCAGTACTTC
TRBJ1-5	TRBV28	.	.	CASSFHRSNQPQHF	TGTGCCAGCAGTTTCCATCGGAGCAATCAGCCCCAGCATTTT
TRBJ2-7	TRBV18	TRBD2	.	CASSPLAGATYEQYF	TGTGCCAGCTCACCATTAGCGGGGGCAACCTACGAGCAGTACTTC
TRBJ1-3	TRBV29-1	TRBD1	few	CSVGGQGAWGNTIYF	TGCAGCGTTGGGGGACAGGGGGCGTGGGGAAACACCATATATTTT
TRBJ1-1	TRBV16	.	few	CASSQSATGRNTEAFF	TGTGCCAGCAGCCAATCGGCCACGGGAAGAAACACTGAAGCTTTCTTT
TRBJ2-6	TRBV5-6	.	.	CASSLTGTGANVLTF	TGTGCCAGCAGTTTAACAGGGACGGGGGCCAACGTCCTGACTTTC
TRBJ2-5	TRBV11-2	TRBD1	.	CASSFLGTGAQETQYF	TGTGCCAGCAGTTTCCTTGGGACAGGCGCTCAAGAGACCCAGTACTTC
TRBJ2-5	TRBV6-1	.	few	CASSGRRGQETQYF	TGTGCCAGCAGTGGTCGCAGGGGCCAAGAGACCCAGTACTTC
TRBJ1-5	TRBV28	TRBD1	.	CASSPGTGRNQPQHF	TGTGCCAGCAGTCCCGGGACAGGACGCAATCAGCCCCAGCATTTT
TRBJ2-4	TRBV28	.	few	CASAGQPATCQYF	TGTGCCAGCGCAGGACAGCCAGCGACCTGTCAGTACTTC
TRBJ2-3	TRBV5-6	TRBD2	.	CASRLAGGNTDTQYF	TGTGCCAGCCGATTAGCGGGAGGGAACACAGATACGCAGTATTTT
TRBJ1-2	TRBV28	TRBD1	.	CASSLPGGRGYTF	TGTGCCAGCAGTTTACCAGGGGGCCGGGGCTACACCTTC
TRBJ2-5	TRBV28	.	.	CASSPNRGGGETQYF	TGTGCCAGCAGTCCGAACAGGGGGGGAGGAGAGACCCAGTACTTC
TRBJ2-3	TRBV5-1	.	.	CASRAGGTDTQYF	TGCGCCAGCCGGGCCGGAGGTACAGATACGCAGTATTTT
TRBJ2-7	TRBV15	.	.	CATSSQTRSYEQYF	TGTGCCACCAGCAGTCAGACACGGTCCTACGAGCAGTACTTC
TRBJ2-1	TRBV5-1	TRBD1	.	CASSSGQTYNEQFF	TGCGCCAGCAGCTCGGGACAGACTTACAATGAGCAGTTCTTC